This is a list of T cell receptor beta chains from one sample in a study of T cells after yellow fever vaccination. One entry per CDR3 protein, called by TCRdb with MiXCR from the 5' RACE reads. Of 95,000 to 100,000 distinct CDR3 sequences listed, 4.5% to 6% were seen once; the top ten hold about two fifths. This material consisted of CD8+ T cells sorted from PBMCs, taken 10 days after the yellow fever booster vaccination. These receptors were taken from a man aged 18 to 30 who received the YFV17D yellow fever vaccine. Each CDR3 is given with its conserved first and last residue. The D gene is left open where the match is weak. Size is omitted from some rows. Given values are once, few, many or a class for expanded clones.

clone_size	d_call	v_call	j_call	cdr3_nt	cdr3_aa
.	.	TRBV5-1	TRBJ2-1	TGCGCCAGCAGCTTCCGGAAAGTCGATGAGCAGTTCTTC	CASSFRKVDEQFF
.	.	TRBV5-4	TRBJ2-4	TGTGCCAGCAGCTTGGGAACAGTCCAGTACTTC	CASSLGTVQYF
few	.	TRBV20-1	TRBJ1-3	TGCAGTAGTCTCGTTGACAGGCCCGTATCTGGAAACACCATATATTTT	CSSLVDRPVSGNTIYF
.	.	TRBV7-9	TRBJ2-5	TGTGCCAGCAGCCCACGCTCGGGGGCCCTCCAAGAGACCCAGTACTTC	CASSPRSGALQETQYF
few	.	TRBV27	TRBJ2-5	TGTGCCAGCAGTATGGGTTTTCAAGAGACCCAGTACTTC	CASSMGFQETQYF
.	TRBD2	TRBV14	TRBJ2-2	TGTGCCAGCAGCCAACTAGCGGGGGCCCCCACCGGGGAGCTGTTTTTT	CASSQLAGAPTGELFF
.	TRBD1	TRBV5-4	TRBJ1-2	TGTGCCAGCAGCTCCCGGACAGGGCCCTCCTATGGCTACACCTTC	CASSSRTGPSYGYTF
few	.	TRBV7-7	TRBJ2-1	TGTGCTAGCAGCTTAGTGGGCTCCCCCCTCGATGAGCAGTTCTTC	CASSLVGSPLDEQFF
few	.	TRBV5-1	TRBJ2-2	TGCGCCAGCAGCTTGGGGCCGGGGGTGAACACCGGGGAGCTGTTTTTT	CASSLGPGVNTGELFF
.	.	TRBV19	TRBJ1-2	TGTGCCAGTCAAACCCGCCGGACTGGCTACACCTTC	CASQTRRTGYTF
many	TRBD1	TRBV5-1	TRBJ2-7	TGCGCCAGCAGCCTACCCGGGACAGAAAACGAGCAGTACTTC	CASSLPGTENEQYF
many	TRBD1	TRBV5-1	TRBJ1-1	TGCGCCAGCAGCGACGGGACAGGTCTCATGAACACTGAAGCTTTCTTT	CASSDGTGLMNTEAFF
.	.	TRBV7-6	TRBJ2-3	TGTGCCAGCAGCTCAAGCCTTAGCGGAGGAACCACAGATACGCAGTATTTT	CASSSSLSGGTTDTQYF
many	TRBD1	TRBV9	TRBJ2-4	TGTGCCAGCAGCGTAGCATCACCGCACTACATTGGGACAGCCGTGAGCATTCAGTACTTC	CASSVASPHYIGTAVSIQYF
few	.	TRBV4-3	TRBJ2-1	TGCGCCAGCAGCCAAGATCAGAACAATGAGCAGTTCTTC	CASSQDQNNEQFF
.	.	TRBV6-2/TRBV6-3	TRBJ2-4	TGTGCCAGCACCCCCATCAGGGAAGAATGGAACATTCAGTACTTC	CASTPIREEWNIQYF
few	TRBD1	TRBV12-3/TRBV12-4	TRBJ1-5	TGTGCCAGCAGTTTGACCGGGACAGGGCCAGATCAGCCCCAGCATTTT	CASSLTGTGPDQPQHF
.	.	TRBV4-1	TRBJ2-3	TGCGCCAGCAGCCAAGAGGGGCTTTTGCCGGGGGATACGCAGTATTTT	CASSQEGLLPGDTQYF
few	TRBD1	TRBV7-6	TRBJ2-7	TGTGCCAGCAGCTTAGGGAGGACAGGGCAAAACTCCTACGAGCAGTACTTC	CASSLGRTGQNSYEQYF
.	.	TRBV12-3/TRBV12-4	TRBJ1-2	TGTGCCAGCAGTTCCACCCCTAAGTATGGCTACACCTTC	CASSSTPKYGYTF
few	.	TRBV10-3	TRBJ1-2	TGTGCCATCAGTTTAGACAGACAAGCTAACTATGGCTACACCTTC	CAISLDRQANYGYTF
many	.	TRBV25-1	TRBJ2-5	TGTGCCAGCAGCGCGATCGCGACCGAAGAGACCCAGTACTTC	CASSAIATEETQYF
few	.	TRBV21-1	TRBJ1-1	TGTGCCAGCAGCAAAGGCACTGAAGCTTTCTTT	CASSKGTEAFF
.	.	TRBV5-1	TRBJ1-1	TGCGCCAGCAGCGCCTGGGGAGGGAACACTGAAGCTTTCTTT	CASSAWGGNTEAFF
few	.	TRBV5-1	TRBJ2-2	TGCGCCAGCAGCCAGCTCTTTAAGGAGAACACCGGGGAGCTGTTTTTT	CASSQLFKENTGELFF
few	.	TRBV20-1	TRBJ2-3	TGCAGTGCTAGAAAGACTCCTGGCACAGATACGCAGTATTTT	CSARKTPGTDTQYF
.	.	TRBV3-1	TRBJ1-2	TGTGCCAGCAGCCCCCATCGCCGGGTAGTACATGGCTACACCTTC	CASSPHRRVVHGYTF
.	.	TRBV6-2/TRBV6-3	TRBJ1-5	TGTGCCAGCAGTTACTTTACAGGGCCAGTTCAGCCCCAGCATTTT	CASSYFTGPVQPQHF
.	.	TRBV29-1	TRBJ2-3	TGCAGCTTGGACAGTGTTTCAGATACGCAGTATTTT	CSLDSVSDTQYF
few	.	TRBV4-1	TRBJ2-1	TGCGCCAGCAGCCGAGCAACTAGGGGGAAAAACTACAATGAGCAGTTCTTC	CASSRATRGKNYNEQFF
few	.	TRBV7-3	TRBJ2-6	TGTGCCAGCAGCTTATTAGACTCTGGGGCCAACGTCCTGACTTTC	CASSLLDSGANVLTF
.	TRBD2	TRBV4-2	TRBJ2-1	TGTGCCAGCAGCCAAGACCCGGGACTAGCAGTACATGAGCAGTTCTTC	CASSQDPGLAVHEQFF
.	.	TRBV7-7	TRBJ2-5	TGTGCTAGCAGCCCCCCGCAGGGAGGCTATTGGACCCAGTACTTC	CASSPPQGGYWTQYF
few	TRBD1	TRBV11-3	TRBJ2-1	TGTGCCAGCAGCCGATATACAGGGGGTTCCTACAATGAGCAGTTCTTC	CASSRYTGGSYNEQFF
.	.	TRBV7-6	TRBJ1-2	TGTGCCAGCAGCTTGACGGAACAGGGCGGCGATAACTATGGCTACACCTTC	CASSLTEQGGDNYGYTF
many	.	TRBV4-3	TRBJ2-1	TGCGCCAGCAGCCAAGCGCGCCCGGGGGGCCGCTACAATGAGCAGTTCTTC	CASSQARPGGRYNEQFF
many	TRBD2	TRBV7-9	TRBJ2-3	TGTGCCAGCAGCTTATCTGGAAGTGGCGGGGGGAGCACAGATACGCAGTATTTT	CASSLSGSGGGSTDTQYF
many	.	TRBV12-5	TRBJ2-1	TGTGCTAGTGACTTCTACAACAATGAGCAGTTCTTC	CASDFYNNEQFF
many	TRBD2	TRBV4-1	TRBJ2-7	TGCGCCAGCAGAGCTTCAGCGGGGGATTCCTACGAGCAGTACTTC	CASRASAGDSYEQYF
few	.	TRBV7-9	TRBJ2-7	TGTGCCAGCAGCTTACCTCGGGGTTACGAGCAGTACTTC	CASSLPRGYEQYF
.	.	TRBV7-9	TRBJ1-3	TGTGCCAGCAGACTTAGGAAGCTTCAGGACACCGGAAACACCATATATTTT	CASRLRKLQDTGNTIYF
.	.	TRBV4-1	TRBJ1-1	TGCGCCAGCAGCCAAGTCCGCGGGGGGAAGGAAGCTTTCTTT	CASSQVRGGKEAFF
few	.	TRBV6-2/TRBV6-3	TRBJ2-5	TGTGCCAGCAGTTACAGACGGGGGTACCAAGAGACCCAGTACTTC	CASSYRRGYQETQYF
many	.	TRBV6-5	TRBJ2-3	TGTGCCAGCAGTTATTCTAACACAGATACGCAGTATTTT	CASSYSNTDTQYF
few	TRBD1	TRBV7-9	TRBJ1-1	TGTGCCAGCAGACCCCGGGACAGGAAATTGAACACTGAAGCTTTCTTT	CASRPRDRKLNTEAFF
many	TRBD1	TRBV29-1	TRBJ2-4	TGCAGCGCTAGGACAGGGGAGGGATCGAACATTCAGTACTTC	CSARTGEGSNIQYF
.	.	TRBV6-2/TRBV6-3	TRBJ2-7	TGTGCCAGCAGTCGGCCTTCCTCCTACGAGCAGTACTTC	CASSRPSSYEQYF
few	TRBD1	TRBV6-5	TRBJ1-1	TGTGCCAGCAGCTTGGACAGGTCGAGGACTGAAGCTTTCTTT	CASSLDRSRTEAFF
many	.	TRBV5-1	TRBJ1-1	TGCGCCAGCAGCTTGGCCCCGGGTTTGAACACTGAAGCTTTCTTT	CASSLAPGLNTEAFF
.	.	TRBV29-1	TRBJ2-1	TGCAGCGTTGTAGCAGGGGACTACAATGAGCAGTTCTTC	CSVVAGDYNEQFF
.	.	TRBV7-7	TRBJ2-2	TGTGCCAGCAGCTTAGGCCAGGGGCCACTCAACACCGGGGAGCTGTTTTTT	CASSLGQGPLNTGELFF
few	TRBD1	TRBV9	TRBJ2-6	TGTGCCAGCAGCGTAGGTGCAGGGGGCCGAGCTGGGGCCAACGTCCTGACTTTC	CASSVGAGGRAGANVLTF
.	TRBD2	TRBV5-1	TRBJ2-2	TGCGCCAGCAGCCTCCGCTTTGCGGGGGGCCGGACCGGGGAGCTGTTTTTT	CASSLRFAGGRTGELFF
.	.	TRBV19	TRBJ1-4	TGTGCCAGTAGTCTCCCGGACGACCTGGCGGATGAAAAACTGTTTTTT	CASSLPDDLADEKLFF
.	TRBD2	TRBV7-9	TRBJ2-3	TGTGCCAGCAGCCTCCGTAGGCCCGCGGGAGGGACAGATACGCAGTATTTT	CASSLRRPAGGTDTQYF
.	TRBD2	TRBV9	TRBJ2-3	TGTGCCAGCAGCCCCCGAGGACTAGCGGGGGATGAGGGTACGCAGTATTTT	CASSPRGLAGDEGTQYF